The entry below describes one TCR beta chain. Trimming removed 5 bases from V and 9 bases from J, with 23 bases in between. From germline, CDR1 is MNHNS and CDR2 SASEGT. This CDR3 is built from 17 residues. The data stem from a study of blood T cells in healthy people across ages. The use of a sample-barcoded 5' primer and a J-beta primer mix characterized a second PCR of about 7 to 12 cycles. Each CDR3 protein gets one entry after TCRdb re-called the 5' RACE reads with MiXCR. This sample has some 750,000 distinct CDR3 sequences, with about a fifth found just once. The sequence was collected from an older man in good health. The sequenced sample consisted of blood. The rearrangement uses TRBV6-1 and TRBJ1-6; no clear D. The CDR3 DNA reads as TGTGCCAGCAGTCTCGTTCGGACTCCCACAGCCCTTTCACCCCTCCACTTT. It codes for CASSLVRTPTALSPLHF.